This TCR beta chain was identified in a study of blood T cell repertoires in COVID-19. The CDR3 runs to 15 residues. V was trimmed by 3 bases and J by 5 bases, leaving 13 bases between them. Germline lookup yields CDR1 MNHEY and CDR2 SMNVEV (reference sequence). Some clones are missing from TCRdb's copy, which holds only in-frame ones; the method was immunoSEQ multiplex PCR. The sample has around 250,000 clones, roughly 85% seen once. The V and J genes are TRBV27 and TRBJ1-4; no reliable D call. The receptor was isolated from a woman between 18 and 30 years old with acute or convalescent COVID-19. Sequenced: peripheral blood. CDR3 DNA sequence: TGTGCCAGCAGTTTGATGAGTGCCTCCAATGAAAAACTGTTTTTT. Its translation: CASSLMSASNEKLFF.